Below, one T cell receptor beta chain is given with its context. The data stem from a study of technical replicates of blood from four donors. Data came from immunoSEQ multiplex PCR; TCRdb stores just in-frame clones and leaves some out. In the table there are about 75,000 clones, approximately 97% of which are singletons. J lost 12 bases, V lost 9 bases, and 11 bases had no gene match. Germline assignment: CDR1 LGHNA and CDR2 YSLEER. This CDR3 region has 15 residues. This sequence was found in a human donor in good health. The sample was T cells isolated from PBMCs. The chain couples TRBV4-3 to TRBJ2-1, with 16 bases that match TRBD2. The CDR3: CASRGSGLAGGGQFF. The CDR3 bases are TGCGCCAGTCGGGGGTCGGGACTAGCGGGAGGGGGGCAGTTCTTC.